This T cell receptor (beta chain) was retrieved from a study of post-analysis software for immune sequencing data. The wider study: The study covered relapsing-remitting, secondary progressive and progressive-relapsing courses of multiple sclerosis. Study-wide results and caveats: Controls had lower frequencies than patients of four or five TRBV segments, which included TRBV5-6, TRBV5-1 and TRBV20-1. The normalized Chao1 diversity of multiple sclerosis patients was significantly lower than that of controls.

The sample holds many counts of this clonotype. As yet, its antigen is unknown. cDNA libraries for TCR beta contained unique molecular identifiers. Input populations of about 1 to 11 million T cells gave rise to approximately 500,000 cDNA molecules. In TCRdb, the PCR reads were re-called with MiXCR into one record per CDR3 protein. The sample includes a few hundred thousand distinct CDR3 sequences, 36% of them seen just once. CDR3 length: 15 amino acids. CDR1 and CDR2 from the germline V gene are DFQATT and SNEGSKA (reference sequence). Trimming cost V 5 bases and J 5 bases; bases outside gene matches: 7.

The sample comprised blood. The receptor was derived from a girl aged 5-17 years with multiple sclerosis. V usage is TRBV20-1 and J usage is TRBJ2-5; TRBD2 matches 14 bases. The CDR3 sequence: CSAARLAGGQETQYF. DNA of the CDR3: TGCAGTGCTGCCCGACTAGCGGGGGGGCAGGAGACCCAGTACTTC.